This TCR beta chain was sequenced in a study of CD8 T cells in ankylosing spondylitis. Whole-study results and caveats: Blood from ankylosing spondylitis patients appeared to carry a characteristic roughly eight-variant TCR beta motif. The authors reported significant enrichment of disease-linked clones in matched ankylosing spondylitis synovial fluid.

Via MiXCR, TCRdb re-called the 5' RACE reads, giving one row per CDR3 protein. The sample yields 650,000 to 800,000 distinct CDR3 sequences, around a fifth seen once. Concerning this clonotype itself: Its antigen is still unknown.

The trim removed 3 bases at V and 6 bases at J, leaving 12 bases unmatched. This CDR3 region has 17 residues. Germline assignment: CDR1 SGHTA and CDR2 FQGNSA. The sequencing input was blood, either unsorted or a sorted T cell fraction (not recorded which). The chain joins TRBV7-2 to TRBJ2-2; 8 nucleotides line up with TRBD2. The sequence came from a male donor with ankylosing spondylitis. The CDR3 region is CASSFQAGVRGAGELFF. Here the CDR3 DNA reads TGTGCCAGCAGCTTTCAAGCGGGAGTTCGGGGGGCCGGGGAGCTGTTTTTT.